The entry below gives a single T cell receptor beta chain sequence along with its context. Trimming took 2 bases from V and 3 from J; bases not matched to a gene: 2. CDR1 is KGHSH, CDR2 LQKENI, per germline. This CDR3 region has 15 residues. TCRdb's table, derived via immunoSEQ multiplex PCR, lists solely in-frame clones and lacks some. Of about 480,000 clones listed, around nine tenths were seen once; the top ten hold 1.8%. This specimen belongs to a study of blood T cell repertoires in COVID-19. In terms of age and location, participants ranged from roughly 18 to 95 years and lived in about 25 US areas. Participants reported their clinical history, and cohort assignment relied on those reports.

The material sequenced was PBMCs or T cells enriched from blood (not recorded which). The sequence derives from a middle-aged woman who had recovered from COVID-19. The chain links TRBV18 to TRBJ1-4; 8 positions agree with TRBD1. CDR3 in amino acids: CASSPEGQANEKLFF. The CDR3 coding sequence is TGTGCCAGCTCACCAGAGGGACAGGCTAATGAAAAACTGTTTTTT.